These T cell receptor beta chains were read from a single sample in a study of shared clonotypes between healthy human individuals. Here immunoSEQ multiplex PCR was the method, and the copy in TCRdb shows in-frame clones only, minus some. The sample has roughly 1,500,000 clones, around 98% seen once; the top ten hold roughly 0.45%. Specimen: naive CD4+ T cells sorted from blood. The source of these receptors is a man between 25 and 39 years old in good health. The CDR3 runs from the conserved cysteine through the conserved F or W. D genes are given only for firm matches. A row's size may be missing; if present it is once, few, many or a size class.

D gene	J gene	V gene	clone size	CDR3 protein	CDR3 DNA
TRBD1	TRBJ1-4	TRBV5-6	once	CASSLRRTGANEKLFF	TGTGCCAGCAGCTTGCGGAGGACAGGAGCTAATGAAAAACTGTTTTTT
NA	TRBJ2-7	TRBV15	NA	CATAQNYEQYF	TGTGCCACCGCACAAAACTACGAGCAGTACTTC
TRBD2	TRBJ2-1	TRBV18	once	CASSLGTSGRGVDEQFF	TGTGCCAGCTCACTGGGGACTAGCGGGAGGGGAGTGGATGAGCAGTTCTTC
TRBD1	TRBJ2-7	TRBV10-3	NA	CAVTGTGDYEQYF	TGTGCCGTCACCGGGACAGGGGATTACGAGCAGTACTTC
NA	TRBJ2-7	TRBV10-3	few	CAISEGAYEQYF	TGTGCCATCAGTGAGGGTGCCTACGAGCAGTACTTC
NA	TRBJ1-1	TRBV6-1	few	CASSVPLKGMNTEAFF	TGTGCCAGCAGTGTTCCTCTCAAGGGGATGAACACTGAAGCTTTCTTT
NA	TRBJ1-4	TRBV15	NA	CATSRSLIEKLFF	TGTGCCACCAGTAGATCCTTGATTGAAAAACTGTTTTTT
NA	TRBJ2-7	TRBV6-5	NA	CASTGDWPSYEQYF	TGTGCCAGCACCGGGGACTGGCCATCCTACGAGCAGTACTTC
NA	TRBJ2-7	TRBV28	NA	CASDRGPTYEQYF	TGTGCCAGCGATCGGGGGCCCACCTACGAGCAGTACTTC
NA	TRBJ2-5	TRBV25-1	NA	CASSEFKVLETQYF	TGTGCCAGCAGTGAATTCAAGGTTTTAGAGACCCAGTACTTC
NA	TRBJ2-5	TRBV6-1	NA	CASSEGRGPVGETQYF	TGTGCCAGCAGTGAAGGGAGGGGGCCCGTCGGAGAGACCCAGTACTTC
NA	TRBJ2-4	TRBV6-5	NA	CASSSPGPSGIQYF	TGTGCCAGCAGTTCTCCGGGACCGAGCGGCATTCAGTACTTC
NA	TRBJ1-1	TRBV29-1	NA	CSVELGKAFF	TGCAGCGTTGAGTTGGGGAAAGCTTTCTTT
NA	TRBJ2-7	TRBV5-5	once	CASSLERTNRPSYEQYF	TGTGCCAGCAGCTTGGAGAGGACAAATAGACCCTCCTACGAGCAGTACTTC
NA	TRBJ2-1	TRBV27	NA	CASKRGPVTIYNEQFF	TGTGCCAGCAAAAGGGGTCCCGTCACTATTTACAATGAGCAGTTCTTC
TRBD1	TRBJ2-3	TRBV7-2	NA	CASSAGQGRTDTQYF	TGTGCCAGCAGCGCCGGACAGGGCCGCACAGATACGCAGTATTTT
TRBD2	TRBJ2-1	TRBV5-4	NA	CASSLKTSGSFNEQFF	TGTGCCAGCAGCTTGAAAACTAGCGGGAGTTTCAATGAGCAGTTCTTC
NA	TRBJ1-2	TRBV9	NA	CASSVGSGQGYTF	TGTGCCAGCAGCGTAGGGTCAGGACAGGGCTACACCTTC
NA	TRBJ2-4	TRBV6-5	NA	CASSYSPGSIQYF	TGTGCCAGCAGTTACTCGCCGGGAAGCATTCAGTACTTC
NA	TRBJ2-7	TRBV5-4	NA	CASSLGTAEQYF	TGTGCCAGCAGCTTAGGGACTGCTGAGCAGTACTTC
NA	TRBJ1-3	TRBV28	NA	CASSSTGAYSGNTIYF	TGTGCCAGCAGTTCGACAGGCGCCTACTCTGGAAACACCATATATTTT
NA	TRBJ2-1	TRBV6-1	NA	CASSEIPGGSYNEQFF	TGTGCCAGCAGTGAAATCCCCGGGGGCTCCTACAATGAGCAGTTCTTC
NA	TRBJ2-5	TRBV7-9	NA	CASSLAVGRQTQYF	TGTGCCAGCAGCTTAGCTGTGGGGCGTCAGACCCAGTACTTC
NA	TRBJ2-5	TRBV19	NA	CASSDPQETQYF	TGTGCCAGTAGTGACCCCCAAGAGACCCAGTACTTC
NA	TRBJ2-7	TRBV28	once	CASSFVSASYEQYF	TGTGCCAGCAGTTTTGTTAGCGCGTCCTACGAGCAGTACTTC
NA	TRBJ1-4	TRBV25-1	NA	CASSVRRATNEKLFF	TGTGCCAGCAGTGTCCGCCGTGCAACTAATGAAAAACTGTTTTTT
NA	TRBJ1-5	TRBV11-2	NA	CASSQTGVGPQHF	TGTGCCAGCAGCCAGACGGGGGTCGGGCCCCAGCATTTT
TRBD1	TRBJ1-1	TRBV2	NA	CASREQGAEAFF	TGTGCCAGCAGGGAACAGGGGGCAGAAGCTTTCTTT
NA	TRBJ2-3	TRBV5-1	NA	CASSLDAASTDTQYF	TGCGCCAGCAGCTTGGATGCAGCTAGCACAGATACGCAGTATTTT
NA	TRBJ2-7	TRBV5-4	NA	CASSLQADPSYEQYF	TGTGCCAGCAGCTTGCAAGCGGACCCCTCCTACGAGCAGTACTTC
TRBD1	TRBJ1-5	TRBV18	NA	CASSRDREGVQPQHF	TGTGCCAGCTCACGGGACAGGGAGGGGGTTCAGCCCCAGCATTTT
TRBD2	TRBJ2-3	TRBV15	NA	CATSASGTSGFLDTQYF	TGTGCCACCAGCGCATCCGGGACTAGCGGTTTCTTAGATACGCAGTATTTT
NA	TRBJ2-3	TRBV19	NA	CASSLLAAIPDTQYF	TGTGCCAGTTCTTTATTAGCGGCTATTCCAGATACGCAGTATTTT
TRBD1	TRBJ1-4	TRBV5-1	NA	CASSLAGQGAGEKLFF	TGCGCCAGCAGCTTGGCCGGACAGGGGGCCGGAGAAAAACTGTTTTTT
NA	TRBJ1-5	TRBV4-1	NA	CASSDAKGISNQPQHF	TGCGCCAGCAGCGATGCAAAGGGAATTAGCAATCAGCCCCAGCATTTT
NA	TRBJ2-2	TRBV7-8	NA	CASSLFSSGELFF	TGTGCCAGCAGCTTGTTCTCCTCCGGGGAGCTGTTTTTT
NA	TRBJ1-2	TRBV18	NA	CASSPRVSDYGYTF	TGTGCCAGCTCACCAAGGGTGTCCGACTATGGCTACACCTTC
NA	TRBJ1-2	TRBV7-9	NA	CASSLVNRVSYGYTF	TGTGCCAGCAGCTTAGTCAACAGGGTCTCCTATGGCTACACCTTC
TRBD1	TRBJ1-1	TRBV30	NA	CAWSLGQGTEAFF	TGTGCCTGGAGCCTAGGACAGGGGACTGAAGCTTTCTTT
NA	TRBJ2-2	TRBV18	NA	CASSPLLGVTLSGTGELFF	TGTGCCAGCTCACCACTCCTGGGAGTCACGTTGTCGGGCACCGGGGAGCTGTTTTTT
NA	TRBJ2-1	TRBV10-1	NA	CASSQTGTINEQFF	TGCGCCAGCAGTCAAACAGGGACTATAAATGAGCAGTTCTTC
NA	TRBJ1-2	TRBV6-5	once	CASTKVTGLYGYTF	TGTGCCAGTACGAAGGTTACAGGGCTCTATGGCTACACCTTC